This T cell receptor (beta chain) was observed in a study of T-cell memory formation after mild COVID-19. Across the study: In these data, TCR clusters were largely donor specific.

Overall study findings and caveats: Cross-reactive memory appears to have joined, as suggested by some responding clones showing up in pre-infection memory. Balance between CD4 and CD8 was seen in clones contracting day 15 to 85, and a CD4+ lean was seen in later expanders. Clones which contracted sat mainly in CM and EM if CD4+, and in EMRA if CD8+.

One entry per CDR3 protein, called by TCRdb with MiXCR from the 5' RACE reads. The data show hundreds of thousands of distinct CDR3 sequences, approximately 19% seen once. The germline gives CDR1 LGHDT, CDR2 YNNKEL (reference sequence). This CDR3 is 15 amino acids long. V dropped 0 bases and J dropped 2 bases, with 8 bases sitting between them. This clonotype was observed a handful of times. No antigen is known for it. What was sequenced was PBMCs or a T cell subset sorted from them (not recorded which). The chain combines TRBV3-1 with TRBJ1-5; perhaps TRBD1 as D (5 bases). The receptor was derived from a young man who had mild COVID-19 (a few samples of this study predate the infection). Cell type and time point are not known. CDR3 region: CASSQEGVGNQPQHF. In DNA form, the CDR3 reads TGTGCCAGCAGCCAAGAGGGGGTCGGCAATCAGCCCCAGCATTTT.